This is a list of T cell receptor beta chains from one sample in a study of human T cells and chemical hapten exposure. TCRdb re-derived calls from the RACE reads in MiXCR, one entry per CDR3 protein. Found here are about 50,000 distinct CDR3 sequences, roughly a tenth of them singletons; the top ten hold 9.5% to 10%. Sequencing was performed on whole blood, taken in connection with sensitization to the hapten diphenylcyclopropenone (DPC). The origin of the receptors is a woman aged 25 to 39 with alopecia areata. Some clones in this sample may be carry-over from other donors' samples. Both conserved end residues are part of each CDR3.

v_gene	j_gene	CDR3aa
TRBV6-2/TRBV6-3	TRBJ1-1	CASRSTVGTEAFF
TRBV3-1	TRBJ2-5	CASSPRGLAGGRQETQYF
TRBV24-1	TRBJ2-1	CATSDLSGGGAYNEQFF
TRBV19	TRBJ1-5	CASSIPGQGGNQPQHF
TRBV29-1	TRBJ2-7	CSVNGQGNEQYF
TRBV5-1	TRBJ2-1	CASSGDSWVNEQFF
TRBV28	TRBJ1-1	CASSLTTGEAFF
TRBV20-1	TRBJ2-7	CSASDRGLYEQYF
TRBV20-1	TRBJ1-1	CSAEIPNTEAFF
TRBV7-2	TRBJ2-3	CASRPTGEVSDTQYF
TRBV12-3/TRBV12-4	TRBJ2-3	CASLGLAGGRHSTDTQYF
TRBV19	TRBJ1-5	CASSNLARYRGQHQPQHF
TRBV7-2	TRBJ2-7	CASSLSGRPYEQYF